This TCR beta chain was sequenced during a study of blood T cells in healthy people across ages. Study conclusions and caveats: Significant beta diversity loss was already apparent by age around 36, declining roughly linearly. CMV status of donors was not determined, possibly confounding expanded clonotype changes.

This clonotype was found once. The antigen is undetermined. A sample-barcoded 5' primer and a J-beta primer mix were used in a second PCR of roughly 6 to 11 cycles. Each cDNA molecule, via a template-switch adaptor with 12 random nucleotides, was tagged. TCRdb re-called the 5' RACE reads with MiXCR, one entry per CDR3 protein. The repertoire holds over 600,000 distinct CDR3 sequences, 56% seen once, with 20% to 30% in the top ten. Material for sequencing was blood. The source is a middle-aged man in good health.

The CDR3 DNA sequence: TGCAGCGTGGGACAGAAGCCTAATTCACCCCTCCACTTT. Protein sequence: CSVGQKPNSPLHF. The rearrangement links TRBV29-1 to TRBJ1-6, with 7 bases fitting TRBD1. CDR3 length: 13 amino acids. Per the germline V gene, CDR1 is SQVTM and CDR2 is ANQGSEA. V was pared by 6 bases and J by 6 bases, with 5 bases of the junction left unmatched.